Below are 27 T cell receptor beta chains sequenced from a single sample in a study of T-cell memory formation after mild COVID-19. TCRdb fed the 5' RACE reads into MiXCR, producing one record per CDR3 protein. The data hold about 440,000 distinct CDR3 sequences, with approximately 20% observed a single time. Sequenced: PBMCs or a T cell subset sorted from them (not recorded which). The receptors come from an adult woman who had mild COVID-19 (a few samples of this study predate the infection). Cell type and time point are not known.

The chain joins TRBV5-1 to TRBJ1-1; D may be TRBD1 (5 bases). This CDR3 spans 14 amino acids. Germline loops: CDR1 SGHRS, CDR2 YFSETQ. V gave up 4 bases and J gave up 2 bases, with 12 bases separating them. The CDR3 DNA is TGCGCCAGCAGCGGCGGGACTGTTAACACTGAAGCTTTCTTT. It specifies CASSGGTVNTEAFF.

This chain connects TRBV7-9 to TRBJ2-7, with a tentative D call TRBD1 (6 bases). The CDR3 runs 12 residues. Germline lookup yields CDR1 SEHNR and CDR2 FQNEAQ (reference sequence). Trimming cost V 6 bases and J 5 bases, with 11 bases left between them. The DNA of the CDR3 is TGTGCCAGCAGTAAACAGGGCCACGAGCAGTACTTC. It translates to CASSKQGHEQYF. The full variable domain, its missing parts supplied by reference TRBV7-9 and TRBJ2-7, is DTGVSQNPRHKITKRGQNVTFRCDPISEHNRLYWYRQTLGQGPEFLTYFQNEAQLEKSRLLSDRFSAERPKGSFSTLEIQRTEQGDSAMYLCASSKQGHEQYFGPGTRLTVT.

This clonotype was counted only a few times. The V and J genes are TRBV6-5 and TRBJ1-1; maybe TRBD1 (5 bases). Deletions cut 5 bases from V and 5 bases from J, with 21 bases between. This CDR3 comprises 16 residues. Germline lookup yields CDR1 MNHEY and CDR2 SVGAGI. CDR3: CASSPSRDPKRTEAFF. CDR3 bases: TGTGCCAGCAGTCCATCCAGGGACCCCAAGAGGACTGAAGCTTTCTTT.

This clonotype was observed a handful of times. This sequence joins TRBV24-1 and TRBJ2-1, with D perhaps TRBD1 (5 bases). The CDR3 totals 13 residues. Germline V gene data show CDR1 as KGHDR and CDR2 as SFDVKD. Deletions cut 1 base from V and 13 bases from J, with 13 bases between. The CDR3 is CATSDFGQGPQFF. CDR3 nucleotides: TGTGCCACCAGTGATTTCGGGCAGGGCCCCCAGTTCTTC.

The chain employs TRBV3-1 and TRBJ2-1, with a tentative D call TRBD2 (5 bases). Trimming removed 1 base from V and 2 bases from J, with 9 bases in between. CDR1 LGHDT and CDR2 YNNKEL come from the germline V gene (reference sequence). The length of the CDR3 is 15 residues. The CDR3 DNA is TGTGCCAGCAGCCAAGGAGCGGCAACCTACAATGAGCAGTTCTTC. This translates into CASSQGAATYNEQFF.

This chain uses TRBV11-2 with TRBJ2-1, with TRBD2 matching 10 bases. CDR1 SGHAT and CDR2 FQNNGV come from the germline V gene. Trimming removed 1 base from V and 7 bases from J; junction bases left unmatched: 7. The CDR3 is made up of 16 amino acids. The chain's CDR3 is CASSLVPSGSLNEQFF. The CDR3 nucleotides read TGTGCCAGCAGCTTAGTCCCTAGCGGGAGTCTAAATGAGCAGTTCTTC.

Only a few counts were recorded for this clonotype. The rearrangement uses TRBV5-6 and TRBJ1-2; D not resolved. Trimming shortened V by 4 bases and J by 2 bases, and 18 bases separated the two germline ends. Germline V gives CDR1 SGHDT, CDR2 YYEEEE. This CDR3 is 16 amino acids long. CDR3 DNA sequence: TGTGCCAGCAGCCGCTATTTATTGCTGACGAACTATGGCTACACCTTC. Residues: CASSRYLLLTNYGYTF.

This clonotype was picked up a small number of times. The rearrangement uses TRBV4-1 and TRBJ2-7, with 10 bases fitting TRBD2. Germline V gives CDR1 MGHRA, CDR2 YSYEKL. Trimming cost V 4 bases and J 2 bases; bases outside gene matches: 2. The CDR3 is 14 residues long. The CDR3: CASSLSGGAYEQYF. As DNA, the CDR3 is TGCGCCAGCAGCCTCAGCGGGGGGGCCTACGAGCAGTACTTC.

Here the CDR3 DNA reads TGTGCCAGCAGGACAGATACAGGGAAAGGTCAGCCCCAGCATTTT. Amino acid sequence: CASRTDTGKGQPQHF. J is TRBJ1-5 and V is TRBV2; a weak D match, TRBD1 (6 bases). V gave up 6 bases and J gave up 6 bases, with 18 bases separating them. The CDR3 has 15 amino acids. From germline, CDR1 is SNHLY and CDR2 FYNNEI.

V usage is TRBV9 and J usage is TRBJ2-7; D tentatively reads TRBD1 or TRBD2 (5 bases each). V gave up 0 bases and J gave up 1 base, with 8 bases separating them. CDR3 length equals 14 residues. CDR1 is SGDLS and CDR2 is YYNGEE in the germline V gene. The CDR3 DNA follows: TGTGCCAGCAGCGTAGTGGGGGAGTCCTACGAGCAGTACTTC. It is translated as CASSVVGESYEQYF. Drawing the rest from reference TRBV9 and TRBJ2-7, the complete variable domain is DSGVTQTPKHLITATGQRVTLRCSPRSGDLSVYWYQQSLDQGLQFLIQYYNGEERAKGNILERFSAQQFPDLHSELNLSSLELGDSALYFCASSVVGESYEQYFGPGTRLTVT.

This clonotype was seen more than once but under ten times. This chain links TRBV2 with TRBJ1-1; possibly TRBD1 for D (5 bases). CDR1 is SNHLY and CDR2 is FYNNEI in the germline V gene. Trimming left V 7 bases short and J 4 bases short, with 7 bases between. The CDR3 has 11 residues. The CDR3, as DNA: TGTGCCAGCAAGGGACCCACTGAAGCTTTCTTT. It yields the protein CASKGPTEAFF.

The CDR3 DNA follows: TGTGCCAGCAGCCGCCGCCCAACAGATACGCAGTATTTT. Its protein product is CASSRRPTDTQYF. This sequence joins TRBV14 and TRBJ2-3; D is unclear. Trimming left V 4 bases short and J 3 bases short, with 8 bases between. CDR3 length equals 13 residues. Looked up from germline, CDR1 is SGHDN and CDR2 is FVKESK.

The chain recombines TRBV10-2 with TRBJ2-5, with D perhaps TRBD1 (5 bases). This CDR3 is 13 amino acids long. V gave up 6 bases and J gave up 2 bases, with 10 bases separating them. Germline CDR1 is WSHSY and CDR2 is SAAADI. The CDR3 region has the DNA TGCGCCAGCAGCAATCGACAGCAAGAGACCCAGTACTTC. It specifies CASSNRQQETQYF.

This clonotype was counted a few times. V is TRBV29-1 and J is TRBJ1-4, with TRBD1 matching 9 bases. The trim removed 3 bases at V and 7 bases at J, leaving 6 bases unmatched. The CDR3 covers 14 residues. Germline V gene data show CDR1 as SQVTM and CDR2 as ANQGSEA. The CDR3 DNA sequence: TGCAGCGTTGATTCCGGGACAGGGAGTGAAAAACTGTTTTTT. This translates into CSVDSGTGSEKLFF.

The chain couples TRBV10-3 to TRBJ1-1; the D is unclear. Deletions cut 1 base from V and 5 bases from J, with 17 bases between. Germline V gene data show CDR1 as ENHRY and CDR2 as SYGVKD. This CDR3 is built from 16 residues. CDR3 sequence (DNA): TGTGCCATCAGTGAGTACCGGATGGAGCGTGAGACTGAAGCTTTCTTT. This translates into CAISEYRMERETEAFF.

The table lists this clonotype with many counts. The gene calls are TRBV5-1 and TRBJ1-2, with TRBD1 matching 9 bases. V shed 0 bases and J 0 bases; nucleotides not matched to a gene: 9. Germline V gene sequence: CDR1 SGHRS, CDR2 YFSETQ. The CDR3 consists of 18 residues. CDR3 in DNA: TGCGCCAGCAGCTTGGGGGACAGGGATGCTTTCGCTAACTATGGCTACACCTTC. As protein: CASSLGDRDAFANYGYTF.

This clonotype was found a few times. This chain joins TRBV5-5 and TRBJ2-1; 7 bases fit TRBD1. The J segment lost 9 bases and the V segment lost 5 bases, leaving 17 bases of the junction unmatched. CDR3 length equals 16 residues. The germline gives CDR1 SGHKS, CDR2 YYEKEE (reference sequence). The CDR3 is CASSYRQGGNALEQFF. The CDR3 DNA is TGTGCCAGCAGTTACAGACAGGGTGGAAATGCCCTTGAGCAGTTCTTC.

This chain joins TRBV27 and TRBJ1-5; D might be TRBD1 (5 bases). There are 13 residues in the CDR3. Germline V lookup: CDR1 MNHEY, CDR2 SMNVEV (reference sequence). Trimming shortened V by 2 bases and J by 6 bases, and 8 bases separated the two germline ends. This CDR3 reads CASSLRDGQPQHF. The CDR3 DNA is TGTGCCAGCAGTTTAAGGGACGGTCAGCCCCAGCATTTT.

The DNA of the CDR3 is TGTGCCAGCAGCGACAGGGGAGGAGAAAAACTGTTTTTT. Its translation is CASSDRGGEKLFF. The gene calls are TRBV2 and TRBJ1-4, with 8 bases that match TRBD1. J lost 8 bases, V lost 6 bases, and 5 bases had no gene match. Germline V CDR1 and CDR2: SNHLY, FYNNEI. The CDR3 sequence is 13 residues long.

Many counts were recorded for this clonotype. This chain uses TRBV5-5 with TRBJ2-2; maybe TRBD2 (5 bases). The V end was cut by 6 bases, the J end by 5 bases, with 14 bases between. The CDR3 is made up of 14 amino acids. Germline assignment: CDR1 SGHKS and CDR2 YYEKEE (reference sequence). The CDR3 spells CASTPLPGTGELFF. CDR3 nucleotide sequence: TGTGCCAGCACCCCTTTGCCGGGGACCGGGGAGCTGTTTTTT.

This chain links TRBV6-2 or TRBV6-3 with TRBJ1-1, with no clear D. Germline-derived CDR1 and CDR2 are MNHEY and SVGEGT. CDR3 length: 12 residues. Trimming pared 6 bases from V and 7 bases from J, leaving 12 bases between. In nucleotides, the CDR3 is TGTGCCAGCAGCTCCCGGAAAAATGAAGCTTTCTTT. Translation: CASSSRKNEAFF.

V is TRBV4-1 and J is TRBJ1-2; 10 bases map to TRBD1. V was clipped by 5 bases and J by 1 base; unmatched bases: 4. The germline V gene has CDR1 MGHRA and CDR2 YSYEKL. The CDR3 is 15 amino acids. CDR3: CASSYDRGLNYGYTF. The CDR3 region has the DNA TGCGCCAGCAGCTACGACAGGGGGCTTAACTATGGCTACACCTTC.

The chain links TRBV7-9 to TRBJ1-4, with D perhaps TRBD1 (6 bases). Trimming removed 5 bases at V and 8 bases at J, with 18 bases between. Germline assignment: CDR1 SEHNR and CDR2 FQNEAQ (reference sequence). The CDR3 contains 15 residues. CDR3 nucleotide sequence: TGTGCCAGCAGCACCGGACAGCCTGGGGAGGAAAAACTGTTTTTT. Translation: CASSTGQPGEEKLFF.

This chain uses TRBV20-1 with TRBJ2-7, with a weak D call TRBD2 (6 bases). V was cut by 3 bases and J by 3 bases, with 12 bases left in between. CDR3 length equals 13 residues. The V gene's germline CDR1 is DFQATT and CDR2 SNEGSKA (reference sequence). CDR3 nucleotide sequence: TGCAGTGCTAGTCTCCCCGGGAGCTACGAGCAGTACTTC. Translated, it gives CSASLPGSYEQYF.

A few counts support this clonotype. The genes are TRBV7-2 and TRBJ1-3; maybe TRBD1 (5 bases). The CDR3 length is 17 residues. Looked up from germline, CDR1 is SGHTA and CDR2 is FQGNSA. V was cut by 5 bases and J by 0 bases, with 17 bases left in between. The CDR3: CASSLQNRKYSGNTIYF. In DNA, the CDR3 is TGTGCCAGCAGCCTTCAAAACAGGAAATACTCTGGAAACACCATATATTTT.

This clonotype was seen repeatedly, ten times or more. The chain employs TRBV12-3 or TRBV12-4 and TRBJ1-1; perhaps TRBD1 as D (5 bases). Trimming removed 6 bases at V and 0 bases at J, with 8 bases between. The CDR3 consists of 13 residues. The CDR3 spells CASSLQVNTEAFF. CDR3 DNA sequence: TGTGCCAGCAGCTTACAGGTGAACACTGAAGCTTTCTTT.

This clonotype occurred a few times. This chain links TRBV5-1 with TRBJ2-5; D remains unclear. CDR1 SGHRS and CDR2 YFSETQ come from the germline V gene. Trimming cost V 0 bases and J 0 bases, with 12 bases left between them. CDR3 size: 16 residues. The CDR3 sequence is CASSLGLGSNQETQYF. The CDR3 region has the DNA TGCGCCAGCAGCTTGGGCCTCGGTTCTAACCAAGAGACCCAGTACTTC.